The entry below describes one T cell receptor (beta chain). Antigen specificity is unknown. The data are from a study of shared clonotypes between healthy human individuals. Study results and limitations: Rarefaction demonstrated incomplete sorted-subset sequencing despite large depth.

Method: immunoSEQ multiplex PCR; TCRdb's copy keeps in-frame clones and lacks some. The table records about 1.5 million clones, 98% of them present only once. The CDR3 has 15 amino acids. V lost 5 bases, J lost 7 bases, and 9 bases stayed unmatched. Germline assignment: CDR1 LNHDA and CDR2 SQIVND (reference sequence). The sequencing input was naive CD4+ T cells sorted from blood. Indicated subset: CD45RA+ positively selected. This rearrangement joins TRBV19 to TRBJ2-1; 9 bases are a match to TRBD1. The origin of this receptor is a man aged 25 to 45 in good health. The CDR3 sequence is CASSSGTGWGNEQFF. For the CDR3, the DNA is TGTGCCAGTAGTTCCGGGACAGGGTGGGGGAATGAGCAGTTCTTC.